This TCR beta chain is drawn from a study of response to subunit inactivated influenza vaccine. TCRdb re-analysed the RT-PCR reads in MiXCR, keeping a single row per CDR3 protein. Seen here are 500,000 to 550,000 distinct CDR3 sequences, less than 25% observed once, and the top ten hold 2.5% to 3%. The V and J ends lost 6 bases and 9 bases respectively, with 15 bases between them. The CDR3 contains 12 residues. Germline V gives CDR1 SQVTM, CDR2 ANQGSEA. These data are also associated with another study on T cells expressing NK-cell markers. From that second work: cDNA encoding TCR beta was synthesized via 5'RACE template switching incorporating UMIs. Sorted T-cell subsets CD3+CD56+NKG2C+, CD3+CD56+NKG2C- and CD3+CD56-NKG2C+ were TCR beta-sequenced. The study sequenced eight donors, seven HCMV-seropositive and one seronegative. Restriction of the sorted population to alpha-beta TCR T cells was achieved in several experiments with an anti-gamma-delta TCR antibody. One observes that, in several donors, these clonotypes were also the leading ones within the CD3+CD56-NKG2C+ fraction.

The chain carries TRBV29-1 and TRBJ1-5; D call uncertain. The TCR originated in a man aged 50 or older who received an inactivated influenza vaccine. The material was CD4+ T cells sorted from PBMCs, obtained approximately 13 days after vaccination. The CDR3 loop reads CSVGGPRGPQHF. The CDR3 bases are TGCAGCGTGGGAGGGCCTCGGGGGCCCCAGCATTTT.